This paragraph covers one T cell receptor (beta chain) sequence. The PCR ran on 60 Vbeta and 13 Jbeta primers. Generated by immunoSEQ multiplex PCR, the TCRdb table keeps only in-frame clones and is missing some. The sample yields 150,000 to 200,000 clones, 70% to 80% seen once. CDR3 size: 14 residues. Germline lookup yields CDR1 SGDLS and CDR2 YYNGEE. V lost 1 base to trimming and J lost 6 bases, with 14 bases between them. This specimen comes from a study of cytomegalovirus exposure and HLA in healthy donors. This chain connects TRBV9 to TRBJ2-7, with D uncertain. The TCR originated in a woman aged 25-40 years in good health and CMV-seropositive. The sample was PBMCs. The CDR3 protein is CASSVWASPSEQYF. The CDR3 DNA sequence: TGTGCCAGCAGCGTATGGGCCTCCCCATCCGAGCAGTACTTC.